Listed here are 20 T cell receptor beta chains from one sample, sequenced in a study of shared clonotypes between healthy human individuals. Sequencing was performed with immunoSEQ multiplex PCR; in TCRdb, only in-frame clones are kept and a portion is missing. Of 2 million to 2.5 million clones listed, approximately 93% are singletons. The material sequenced was naive CD4+ T cells from PBMCs. The subset was: CD45RA+ positively selected. The receptors come from a man aged 18 to 30 in good health. Some clones in this sample may be carry-over from other donors' samples.

This clone has only one observation. This sample also contains other DNA sequences that code for the same CDR3. The chain uses TRBV5-1 and TRBJ2-7, with TRBD1 as a possible D gene (5 bases). V was shortened by 1 base and J by 1 base, with 12 bases between the two germline ends. The CDR3 has 15 residues. The germline CDR1 and CDR2 sequences are SGHRS and YFSETQ. The chain's CDR3 is CASSLLAGPSYEQYF. CDR3 nucleotide sequence: TGCGCCAGCAGCTTGCTGGCAGGGCCGTCCTACGAGCAGTACTTC.

The chain has TRBV25-1 and TRBJ2-7; 16 bases line up with TRBD2. Germline CDR1 is MGHDK and CDR2 is SYGVNS. The V segment lost 4 bases and the J segment 1 base; nucleotides outside the gene matches: 4. This CDR3 is 17 amino acids long. CDR3 DNA sequence: TGTGCCAGCAGTGGGGGACTAGCGGGAGGGAGGTCCTACGAGCAGTACTTC. Its protein is CASSGGLAGGRSYEQYF.

About this clone: This CDR3 is also generated by other DNA sequences in the sample. The V call is TRBV5-1, the J call TRBJ1-4; D is uncertain. V lost 2 bases, J lost 5 bases, and 10 bases lay in between. The CDR3 length is 14 residues. CDR1 SGHRS and CDR2 YFSETQ come from the germline V gene. This CDR3 reads CASSFGGRNEKLFF. CDR3 in DNA: TGCGCCAGCAGCTTTGGCGGGAGAAATGAAAAACTGTTTTTT.

The chain recombines TRBV11-2 with TRBJ1-1; a weak D match, TRBD1 (5 bases). V was clipped by 0 bases and J by 4 bases, with 6 bases between them. Germline values: CDR1 SGHAT, CDR2 FQNNGV. The CDR3 is 13 amino acids. The CDR3 region has the DNA TGTGCCAGCAGCTTAGAGAGGGGCACTGAAGCTTTCTTT. It is translated as CASSLERGTEAFF.

This chain links TRBV19 with TRBJ2-2, with D perhaps being TRBD1 or TRBD2 (5 bases each). The germline V and J ends were trimmed by 8 bases and 4 bases, with 14 bases remaining between them. The CDR3 has 14 residues. CDR1 is LNHDA and CDR2 is SQIVND in the germline V gene (reference sequence). The CDR3 protein is CASADRLSTGELFF. The CDR3 DNA reads as TGTGCCAGTGCAGACAGACTAAGCACCGGGGAGCTGTTTTTT.

In its sample, this clone was seen once. The gene calls are TRBV9 and TRBJ2-5, with 14 bases that match TRBD2. This CDR3 is 15 amino acids long. Germline V lookup: CDR1 SGDLS, CDR2 YYNGEE. The V segment lost 6 bases and the J segment 4 bases; nucleotides outside the gene matches: 5. CDR3 sequence: CASTAGTSGRETQYF. CDR3 bases: TGTGCCAGCACCGCGGGGACTAGCGGGAGAGAGACCCAGTACTTC.

In this sample, this clone turned up once. This specimen includes other DNA sequences encoding the same CDR3. The gene calls are TRBV6-5 and TRBJ1-1; D gene uncertain. Deletions cut 2 bases from V and 3 bases from J, with 7 bases between. There are 13 residues in the CDR3. Germline V gene lookup returns CDR1 MNHEY and CDR2 SVGAGI. The CDR3 region is CASSYSRYTEAFF. For the CDR3, the DNA is TGTGCCAGCAGTTACAGTCGGTACACTGAAGCTTTCTTT.

The CDR3 nucleotides read TGTGCCACCAGCAGGGAGCCTTCGAACACTGAAGCTTTCTTT. This translates into CATSREPSNTEAFF. The rearrangement links TRBV15 to TRBJ1-1; no definite D call. Trimming took off 3 bases at V and 1 base at J, with 9 bases between the two ends. The CDR3 runs 14 residues. Looked up from germline, CDR1 is LNHNV and CDR2 is YYDKDF (reference sequence).

This CDR3 is CASSLKLLADTTDTQYF. Here the CDR3 DNA reads TGTGCCAGCAGTTTAAAGTTACTAGCGGACACCACAGATACGCAGTATTTT. The J gene is TRBJ2-3, the V gene TRBV28; TRBD2 matches 8 bases. J lost 2 bases, V lost 2 bases, and 9 bases had no gene match. Germline CDR1 reads MDHEN; CDR2 reads SYDVKM. CDR3 length: 17 amino acids.

The chain employs TRBV6-1 and TRBJ1-2, with a tentative D call TRBD1 (5 bases). Deletions cut 6 bases from V and 9 bases from J, with 17 bases between. Germline lookup yields CDR1 MNHNS and CDR2 SASEGT. The CDR3 has 13 amino acids. CDR3 bases: TGTGCCAGCAGGGGACCCGGGTATGCGCGCTACACCTTC. It specifies CASRGPGYARYTF.

This sequence joins TRBV7-8 and TRBJ2-5; D not certain. V was trimmed by 1 base and J by 4 bases, leaving 19 bases between them. CDR3 length: 17 amino acids. Germline CDR1 and CDR2: SGHVS and FQNEAQ. CDR3 nucleotides: TGTGCCAGCAGCTTAGTAGGTAGTTGGGCACCTCCAGAGACCCAGTACTTC. This sequence encodes CASSLVGSWAPPETQYF. Based on the CDR3 plus reference TRBV7-8 and TRBJ2-5, the full variable domain is GAGVSQSPRYKVAKRGQDVALRCDPISGHVSLFWYQQALGQGPEFLTYFQNEAQLDKSGLPSDRFFAERPEGSVSTLKIQRTQQEDSAVYLCASSLVGSWAPPETQYFGPGTRLLVL.

V gene TRBV5-6 combines with J gene TRBJ2-7; D possibly uses TRBD1 or TRBD2 (5 bases each). Trimming stripped 1 base from V and 5 bases from J, with 10 bases between. This CDR3 is built from 13 residues. CDR1 is SGHDT, CDR2 YYEEEE, per germline. The CDR3 coding sequence is TGTGCCAGCAGCTTGAGTGTGGGGGACGAGCAGTACTTC. It codes for CASSLSVGDEQYF.

This clone was recorded only once. One end of the junction varies from germline; a read error may be responsible. This rearrangement joins TRBV7-2 to TRBJ2-1, with D perhaps matching TRBD2 (6 bases). Germline assignment: CDR1 SGHTA and CDR2 FQGNSA. There are 11 residues in the CDR3. CDR3 sequence (DNA): TGTGCCAGCAGCTTTGGAGGGCTGCCGCTCTTC. This gives the protein CASSFGGLPLF.

This chain connects TRBV27 to TRBJ2-7; D is possibly TRBD1 (6 bases). The CDR3 is 12 residues long. The germline V gene has CDR1 MNHEY and CDR2 SMNVEV (reference sequence). Trimming left V 5 bases short and J 9 bases short, with 14 bases between. In nucleotides, the CDR3 is TGTGCCAGCAGTCCGCCACAGGGTGTGCAGTACTTC. It translates to CASSPPQGVQYF.

The chain is built from TRBV7-3 and TRBJ2-1, with D perhaps assigned TRBD1 or TRBD2 (5 bases each). V gave up 1 base and J gave up 2 bases, with 6 bases separating them. CDR3 size: 14 residues. Germline V gene sequence: CDR1 SGHTA, CDR2 FQGTGA. CDR3 sequence (DNA): TGTGCCAGCAGCTTAATGGGGGCCTACAATGAGCAGTTCTTC. Translation: CASSLMGAYNEQFF.

Remarks on this clone: Other nucleotide sequences from this sample produce the same CDR3. The chain carries TRBV30 and TRBJ1-1; D is undetermined. The CDR3 has 11 amino acids. V was cut by 2 bases and J by 3 bases, with 4 bases left in between. Germline values: CDR1 GTSNPN, CDR2 SVGIG (reference sequence). CDR3 amino acids: CAWSSDTEAFF. CDR3 DNA: TGTGCCTGGAGTAGCGACACTGAAGCTTTCTTT.

J is TRBJ2-5 and V is TRBV27; no clear D gene. The CDR3 covers 14 residues. CDR1 MNHEY and CDR2 SMNVEV come from the germline V gene (reference sequence). With 3 bases removed from V and 0 bases from J, the gap between germline ends came to 8 bases. CDR3 residues: CASSLSRYQETQYF. Here the CDR3 DNA reads TGTGCCAGCAGTTTGTCAAGATACCAAGAGACCCAGTACTTC.

V is TRBV25-1 and J is TRBJ2-7, with D possibly called TRBD1 or TRBD2 (5 bases each). Germline lookup yields CDR1 MGHDK and CDR2 SYGVNS. The CDR3 length is 14 residues. The V end was cut by 3 bases, the J end by 6 bases, with 15 bases between. The DNA of the CDR3 is TGTGCCAGCAGTGATTCGTCCGGGACGGGCGAGCAGTACTTC. Protein sequence: CASSDSSGTGEQYF.

The chain is built from TRBV6-1 and TRBJ2-2; a possible D gene is TRBD1 (6 bases). V was trimmed by 7 bases and J by 5 bases, leaving 17 bases between them. The CDR3 spans 15 residues. Germline assignment: CDR1 MNHNS and CDR2 SASEGT. CDR3 amino acids: CASTLRDIKTGELFF. CDR3 sequence (DNA): TGTGCCAGCACTCTCCGGGACATAAAAACCGGGGAGCTGTTTTTT.

The V gene is TRBV6-1, the J gene TRBJ2-1; maybe TRBD1 (5 bases). V lost 1 base to trimming and J lost 7 bases, with 8 bases between them. The CDR3 is 13 amino acids. From germline, CDR1 is MNHNS and CDR2 SASEGT. The CDR3, as DNA: TGTGCCAGCAGTGAAGGGGCAGGGAATGAGCAGTTCTTC. Protein sequence: CASSEGAGNEQFF.